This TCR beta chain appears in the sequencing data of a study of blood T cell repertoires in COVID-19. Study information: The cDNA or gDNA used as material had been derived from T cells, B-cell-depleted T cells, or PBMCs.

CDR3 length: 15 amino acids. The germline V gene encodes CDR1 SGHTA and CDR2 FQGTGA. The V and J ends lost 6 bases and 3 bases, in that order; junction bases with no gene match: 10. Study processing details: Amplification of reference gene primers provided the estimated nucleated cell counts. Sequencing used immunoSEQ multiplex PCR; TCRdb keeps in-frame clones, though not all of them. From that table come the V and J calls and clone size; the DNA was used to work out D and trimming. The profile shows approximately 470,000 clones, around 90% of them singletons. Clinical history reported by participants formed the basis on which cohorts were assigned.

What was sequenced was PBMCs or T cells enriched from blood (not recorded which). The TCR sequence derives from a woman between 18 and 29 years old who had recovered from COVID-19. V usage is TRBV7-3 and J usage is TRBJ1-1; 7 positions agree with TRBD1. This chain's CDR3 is CASSLSGGRDTEAFF. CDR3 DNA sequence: TGTGCCAGCAGTTTGTCAGGGGGAAGGGACACTGAAGCTTTCTTT.